This is a list of T cell receptor beta chains from one sample in a study of PD-L1 blockade in urothelial cancer. The repertoire was sequenced with immunoSEQ multiplex PCR; TCRdb's copy has only in-frame clones and lacks some. The sample lists 40,000 to 50,000 clones, about 80% occurring once. The specimen comprised PBMCs, sampled around atezolizumab (anti-PD-L1) treatment. The source is a man between 65 and 80 years old with urothelial cancer. CDR3s include the opening cysteine and the closing phenylalanine or tryptophan. A D gene is named only where the DNA matches it firmly. A row's size may be missing; if present it is once, few, many or a size class.

TRBJ2-5 once NA TRBV10-3 CAVWSEGGETQYF TGTGCCGTCTGGTCGGAGGGAGGAGAGACCCAGTACTTC
TRBJ1-1 NA NA TRBV14 CASSRFRGESTEAFF TGTGCCAGCAGCCGATTCAGGGGCGAGAGCACTGAAGCTTTCTTT
TRBJ2-2 NA NA TRBV6-1 CASSRGELFF TGTGCCAGCAGTCGCGGGGAGCTGTTTTTT
TRBJ2-4 NA NA TRBV29-1 CSVIGNSGGAKNIQYF TGCAGCGTGATTGGGAACTCCGGCGGGGCCAAAAACATTCAGTACTTC
TRBJ2-7 NA TRBD1 TRBV5-4 CASSPKGGQGPYEQYF TGTGCCAGCAGCCCGAAAGGGGGACAGGGCCCCTACGAGCAGTACTTC
TRBJ1-3 NA NA TRBV19 CASRLGNTIYF TGTGCCAGTAGACTGGGAAACACCATATATTTT
TRBJ2-3 NA TRBD1 TRBV5-1 CASRRQQGETDTQYF TGCGCCAGCCGGCGGCAACAGGGGGAAACGGATACGCAGTATTTT
TRBJ2-5 few TRBD1 TRBV5-1 CASSPGTGGYQETQYF TGCGCCAGCAGCCCCGGGACAGGGGGGTACCAAGAGACCCAGTACTTC
TRBJ1-1 NA TRBD1 TRBV27 CAGNGTDHTEAFF TGTGCCGGTAACGGGACAGACCACACTGAAGCTTTCTTT
TRBJ1-1 few NA TRBV10-3 CASRLRQMNTEAFF TGTGCCTCCAGACTCCGACAGATGAACACTGAAGCTTTCTTT
TRBJ2-5 NA TRBD2 TRBV2 CASGIGTSGQETQYF TGTGCCAGCGGTATCGGGACTAGCGGTCAAGAGACCCAGTACTTC
TRBJ2-5 NA NA TRBV29-1 CSVGGGYF TGCAGCGTTGGGGGCGGGTACTTC
TRBJ2-7 NA TRBD1 TRBV30 CAWSPDRGYEQYF TGTGCCTGGAGTCCGGACAGGGGGTACGAGCAGTACTTC
TRBJ2-1 NA NA TRBV5-4 CASSLGQGFYNEQFF TGTGCCAGCAGCTTGGGCCAGGGGTTCTACAATGAGCAGTTCTTC
TRBJ1-1 NA NA TRBV7-6 CASSRTSSGTEAFF TGTGCCAGCAGTCGGACCTCCTCGGGAACTGAAGCTTTCTTT
TRBJ2-1 NA NA TRBV9 CASSVASTRFEKEQFF TGTGCCAGCAGCGTAGCCTCCACGCGATTCGAAAAAGAGCAGTTCTTC
TRBJ2-7 NA TRBD1 TRBV10-3 CAISESDGTGTYEQYF TGTGCCATCAGTGAGTCGGACGGGACAGGGACCTACGAGCAGTACTTC
TRBJ1-2 NA NA TRBV15 CATSRAGRNYGYTF TGTGCCACCAGCAGAGCGGGGAGGAACTATGGCTACACCTTC
TRBJ1-5 NA TRBD1 TRBV4-3 CASSQDWTGTVQPQHF TGCGCCAGCAGCCAAGATTGGACAGGCACCGTTCAGCCCCAGCATTTT
TRBJ2-5 NA TRBD2 TRBV7-8 CASSPSGRALETQYF TGTGCCAGCAGCCCCAGCGGGAGGGCTTTAGAGACCCAGTACTTC
TRBJ1-6 NA NA TRBV5-1 CASSLGSSYNSPLHF TGCGCCAGCAGCTTGGGTTCGTCCTATAATTCACCCCTCCACTTT
TRBJ1-6 NA TRBD1 TRBV15 CATSRGGTAEVTLHF TGTGCCACCAGCAGAGGCGGGACAGCCGAAGTCACCCTCCACTTT
TRBJ1-5 NA TRBD1 TRBV28 CASSLEQGAGSNQPQHF TGTGCCAGCAGTTTGGAACAGGGGGCGGGGAGCAATCAGCCCCAGCATTTT
TRBJ2-3 few NA TRBV5-4 CASSLGGGLDTQYF TGTGCCAGCAGCTTGGGCGGGGGCTTAGATACGCAGTATTTT
TRBJ2-2 NA TRBD2 TRBV7-2 CASSLPSGRSGELFF TGTGCCAGCAGCTTACCTAGCGGGAGATCCGGGGAGCTGTTTTTT
TRBJ2-7 NA NA TRBV6-5 CASRRQSPYEQYF TGTGCCAGCAGGAGACAGAGCCCCTACGAGCAGTATTTC